This T cell receptor beta chain was recovered during a study of blood T cell repertoires in COVID-19. This CDR3 is built from 15 residues. V was clipped by 8 bases and J by 6 bases; unmatched bases: 8. Germline V CDR1 and CDR2: MDHEN, SYDVKM. Authors' analysis steps: Cell counts per sample came from amplifying reference gene primers. Profiling relied on immunoSEQ multiplex PCR, and the TCRdb table lists in-frame clones only, not all of them. That table supplies the V and J calls and clone size; D and trimming were determined from the DNA. The data show 250,000 to 350,000 clones, approximately 84% seen once. Seattle-derived patients entered the study during active infection and were followed longitudinally.

The chain uses TRBV28 and TRBJ1-5; 12 nucleotides match TRBD1. The sample was peripheral blood. The TCR comes from a human donor with COVID-19, enrolled during active disease. The donor label of this sample is uncertain. As DNA, the CDR3 is TGTGCCAGCGAACCGGGACAGGGGGCTCGTCAGCCCCAGCATTTT. Encoded protein: CASEPGQGARQPQHF. The variable domain in full, completed from reference TRBV28 and TRBJ1-5, reads DVKVTQSSRYLVKRTGEKVFLECVQDMDHENMFWYRQDPGLGLRLIYFSYDVKMKEKGDIPEGYSVSREKKERFSLILESASTNQTSMYLCASEPGQGARQPQHFGDGTRLSIL.